The clone carrying this TCR beta chain was seen a few times. Antigen: not known. CDR3 length: 15 residues. Germline trimming cut 5 bases from V and 2 bases from J; bases unmatched to any gene: 7. Germline assignment: CDR1 SGHTA and CDR2 FQGNSA. The data are from a study of T-cell reconstitution after alpha-beta-depleted transplantation in children. Overall study results and limits: In patients about two months after transplant, alpha-beta T cells reportedly arose from several hundred expanded graft clones. Several patients had high TCRbeta diversity at day 60; it came from surviving recipient T cells and thymic progenitors. At one year after transplant, newly produced T cells mostly accounted for T-cell counts and diversity.

Preparation of the TCRbeta library involved a method that used unique molecular identifiers. TCRdb called the PCR reads again in MiXCR, with one record for every CDR3 protein. The data show fewer than 550,000 distinct CDR3 sequences, over 10% seen once. Sequences were derived from PBMCs, mostly from graft donor cells, sampled 180 days after TCRalphabeta/CD19-depleted stem cell transplant. This TCR came from a female patient younger than 10 who had a stem cell transplant for aplastic anemia, so the T cells may come from the graft donor. The chain employs TRBV7-2 and TRBJ2-5, with 8 bases identical to TRBD2. The CDR3 DNA sequence: TGTGCCAGCAGCCCCTCGGGACTAGTTCAAGAGACCCAGTACTTC. This encodes CASSPSGLVQETQYF.